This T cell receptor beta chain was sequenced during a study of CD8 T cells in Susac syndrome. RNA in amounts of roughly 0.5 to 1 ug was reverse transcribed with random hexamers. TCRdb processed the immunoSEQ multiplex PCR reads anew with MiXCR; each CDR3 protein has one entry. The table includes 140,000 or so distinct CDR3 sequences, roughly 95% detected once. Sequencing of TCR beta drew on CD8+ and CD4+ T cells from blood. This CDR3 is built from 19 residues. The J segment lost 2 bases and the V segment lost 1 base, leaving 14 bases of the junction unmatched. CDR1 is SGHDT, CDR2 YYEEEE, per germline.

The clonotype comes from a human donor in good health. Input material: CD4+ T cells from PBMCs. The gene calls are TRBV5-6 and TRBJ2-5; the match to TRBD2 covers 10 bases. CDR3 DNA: TGTGCCAGCAGCTTGATCGGGACTAGCGAGAGCCGACTACAAGAGACCCAGTACTTC. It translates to CASSLIGTSESRLQETQYF.